The 7 T cell receptor beta chains below all came from one sample that was sequenced in a study of T cells expressing NK-cell markers. TCRdb reanalyzed the 5' RACE reads, giving one entry per CDR3 protein sequence and no DNA. This repertoire includes 350,000 to 500,000 distinct CDR3 sequences. Sample: blood T cells: a sorted CD56 or NKG2C T cell subset, CD4+ or CD8+ T cells, or bulk PBMC T cells (not recorded which). The receptors come from a woman between 18 and 69 years old in good health.

The J gene is TRBJ2-3, the V gene TRBV4-3; checking the TCRdb D call of TRBD2 is not possible without DNA. This CDR3 contains 16 residues. Germline loops: CDR1 LGHNA, CDR2 YSLEER. CDR3 residues: CASSQEWRGALDTQYF.

The CDR3 is CASTMGGDSAGEQFF. The genes are TRBV7-3 and TRBJ2-1; no DNA is available, so the TRBD1 call from TCRdb remains unchecked. This CDR3 is 15 amino acids long. Germline V CDR1 and CDR2: SGHTA, FQGTGA.

V gene TRBV7-2 combines with J gene TRBJ1-1; TCRdb names TRBD1, which stays unverified in the absence of DNA. This CDR3 spans 17 amino acids. Germline V gene lookup returns CDR1 SGHTA and CDR2 FQGNSA. Here the CDR3 reads CASSLVGPGEMNTEAFF.

The V call is TRBV20-1, the J call TRBJ2-1; the TCRdb D gene call, TRBD1, has no DNA to confirm it. The germline V gene has CDR1 DFQATT and CDR2 SNEGSKA (reference sequence). The CDR3 is 14 residues long. CDR3 loop: CSASNQGPNNEQFF.

The chain joins TRBV18 to TRBJ2-2; with no DNA, the TCRdb D assignment of TRBD2 cannot be verified. The CDR3 runs to 17 residues. Germline values: CDR1 KGHSH, CDR2 LQKENI. The CDR3 loop is CASSPLSAGGPAGELFF. Based on the CDR3 plus reference TRBV18 and TRBJ2-2, the full variable domain is NAGVMQNPRHLVRRRGQEARLRCSPMKGHSHVYWYRQLPEEGLKFMVYLQKENIIDESGMPKERFSAEFPKEGPSILRIQQVVRGDSAAYFCASSPLSAGGPAGELFFGEGSRLTVL.

The chain carries TRBV7-2 and TRBJ2-7; TCRdb names TRBD1, which stays unverified in the absence of DNA. This CDR3 region has 14 residues. The germline gives CDR1 SGHTA, CDR2 FQGNSA. CDR3 loop: CASSLGVPNYEQYF.

The CDR3 here is CASSMTPQGNEKLFF. This chain connects TRBV19 to TRBJ1-4; no DNA is available, so the TRBD1 call from TCRdb remains unchecked. This CDR3 comprises 15 residues. Germline V gene data show CDR1 as LNHDA and CDR2 as SQIVND (reference sequence).